One and the same sample provided the 10 T cell receptor beta chains below, sequenced in a study of vaccination and CD4 T cells after COVID-19 (dated 2022 in TCRdb). The treatment or condition label here, explained by the study, means: approximately 11-day PBMC culture with coronavirus spike peptide pools or control peptides (ViraFEST assay). These TCRs' antigens remain unknown. Libraries came from PCR. TCRdb names Illumina iSeq 100 as the instrument used. DNA from cultured CD4+ T cells underwent TCR sequencing with the Oncomine TCR Beta short-read assay at the Johns Hopkins FTIC core. TCRdb cleaned the public reads at Q25 with fastp, built clones with MiXCR and kept in-frame beta chains. Under each unique CDR3 protein, matching rows form one entry showing the most common genes and DNA. This sample holds 3,100 or so distinct CDR3 sequences; 70% to 80% were observed only once. The ten largest clones take up approximately 30% of the sample.

The sequenced sample was CD4+ T cells from blood, cultured in vitro. Source of these receptors: a human donor who had recovered from COVID-19.

The genes are TRBV12-3 or TRBV12-4 and TRBJ1-5; D possibly corresponds to TRBD1 (5 bases). This CDR3 has 15 residues. V was shortened by 2 bases and J by 7 bases, with 15 bases between the two germline ends. The CDR3 DNA follows: TGTGCCAGCAGTTTACGGGACGCACTCGGGCAGCCCCAGCATTTT. It translates to CASSLRDALGQPQHF.

The DNA for the CDR3 is TGTGCCAGCAGTGAAAGCAGGGGGCGCCGGTATGGCTACACCTTC. Its translation: CASSESRGRRYGYTF. V and J are TRBV6-1 and TRBJ1-2, with 8 bases that match TRBD1. Trimming at V came to 2 bases and at J to 5 bases, leaving 7 bases not matched to a gene. CDR3 length: 15 amino acids. Germline-derived CDR1 and CDR2 are MNHNS and SASEGT.

This chain uses TRBV30 with TRBJ2-1; D call uncertain. This CDR3 is built from 13 residues. V was pared by 2 bases and J by 8 bases, with 13 bases between. Looked up from germline, CDR1 is GTSNPN and CDR2 is SVGIG (reference sequence). CDR3 DNA sequence: TGTGCCTGGAGTCTGACTGTCGGGTATGAGCAGTTCTTC. The encoded protein is CAWSLTVGYEQFF.

This chain joins TRBV24-1 and TRBJ2-2, with 8 positions matching TRBD1. J was trimmed by 1 base and V by 10 bases; bases with no gene match: 7. This CDR3 comprises 15 residues. Germline-derived CDR1 and CDR2 are KGHDR and SFDVKD. Here the CDR3 DNA reads TGTGCCACAAGAGGGACAGGCGAGAACACCGGGGAGCTGTTTTTT. Protein product: CATRGTGENTGELFF.

The chain carries TRBV7-2 and TRBJ1-1, with a weak D call TRBD1 (6 bases). The CDR3 has 15 residues. V was pared by 5 bases and J by 0 bases, with 13 bases between. Germline lookup yields CDR1 SGHTA and CDR2 FQGNSA. DNA for the CDR3: TGTGCCAGCAGCCTATTGGGACACCTGAACACTGAAGCTTTCTTT. Protein product: CASSLLGHLNTEAFF. Full variable domain (outside the CDR3, taken from reference TRBV7-2 and TRBJ1-1): GAGVSQSPSNKVTEKGKDVELRCDPISGHTALYWYRQSLGQGLEFLIYFQGNSAPDKSGLPSDRFSAERTGGSVSTLTIQRTQQEDSAVYLCASSLLGHLNTEAFFGQGTRLTVV.

This chain joins TRBV20-1 and TRBJ1-6; 7 bases line up with TRBD1. With V trimmed by 7 bases and J by 7 bases, 10 bases remained unmatched. CDR1 DFQATT and CDR2 SNEGSKA come from the germline V gene (reference sequence). The length of the CDR3 is 14 residues. The CDR3 sequence is CSVVAAGGNSPLHF. CDR3 coding DNA: TGCAGTGTTGTTGCCGCAGGGGGGAATTCACCCCTCCACTTT.

V gene TRBV20-1 combines with J gene TRBJ1-6; 7 nucleotides line up with TRBD1. Germline values: CDR1 DFQATT, CDR2 SNEGSKA (reference sequence). The CDR3 totals 14 residues. The junction had 3 bases not matched to a gene; V was cut back by 1 base and J by 6 bases. CDR3 amino acids: CSARGGTANSPLHF. CDR3 bases: TGCAGTGCTAGAGGGGGGACAGCTAATTCACCCCTCCACTTT.

V gene TRBV7-2 combines with J gene TRBJ1-4; TRBD1 might be the D (6 bases). V was shortened by 3 bases and J by 8 bases, with 13 bases between the two germline ends. This CDR3 has 14 residues. Germline V gene data show CDR1 as SGHTA and CDR2 as FQGNSA. The CDR3 protein is CASSFGTGREKLFF. As DNA, the CDR3 is TGTGCCAGCAGCTTCGGAACAGGGCGCGAAAAACTGTTTTTT.

V is TRBV20-1 and J is TRBJ1-2, with D possibly matching TRBD1 (5 bases). The CDR3 is made up of 13 amino acids. Germline V gives CDR1 DFQATT, CDR2 SNEGSKA (reference sequence). Trimming took off 3 bases at V and 3 bases at J, with 11 bases between the two ends. CDR3 nucleotides: TGCAGTGCTAGGGGGGAAAAGGACTATGGCTACACCTTC. This translates into CSARGEKDYGYTF.

The chain recombines TRBV19 with TRBJ1-2; 8 bases match TRBD1. CDR3 length: 15 amino acids. V shed 4 bases and J 4 bases; nucleotides not matched to a gene: 8. Germline values: CDR1 LNHDA, CDR2 SQIVND (reference sequence). As DNA, the CDR3 is TGTGCCAGTAGTACGGGACCGACAGGGGTCTATGGCTACACCTTC. Protein sequence: CASSTGPTGVYGYTF.